This T cell receptor beta chain was sequenced during a study of blood T cell repertoires in COVID-19. Study-wide context: Nucleic acid was either cDNA or gDNA, and it came from T cells, B-cell-depleted T cells, or PBMCs.

Measured with immunoSEQ multiplex PCR; TCRdb has only the in-frame clones, and not every one. The sample consists of some 180,000 clones, around 83% of them appearing once. Adults between roughly 18 and 89 years of age took part from 24 US areas. Membership in each cohort depended on participant-reported clinical history. Cohort 3 donors counted as recovered after two negative PCRs, clearance, or resolved symptoms. The CDR3 is 15 amino acids. Germline V gives CDR1 MDHEN, CDR2 SYDVKM. V dropped 11 bases and J dropped 5; count of bases not matched to a gene: 17. The sequencing sample was made of PBMCs or T cells enriched from blood (not recorded which). The clonotype comes from a man aged 35 to 55 who had recovered from COVID-19. The rearrangement links TRBV28 to TRBJ1-2, with TRBD1 identical over 7 bases. The CDR3 loop is CACVGQGVNMYGYTF. CDR3 sequence (DNA): TGTGCCTGTGTGGGGCAGGGGGTAAATATGTATGGCTACACCTTC.